A single sample is the source of the 20 T cell receptor beta chains below, sequenced in a study of blood T cells in healthy people across ages (dated by TCRdb to the mid-2010s). Library creation used 5' RACE. The sample was run on an Illumina HiSeq 2500. The second PCR ran for about 7 to 11 cycles and used a J-beta primer mix along with a sample-barcoded 5' primer. In TCRdb, the public reads were trimmed at Q25 with fastp and aligned with MiXCR, with productive beta chains retained. CDR3 protein sequences are deduplicated, and each keeps its most common genes and DNA. This sample gives roughly 1,500,000 distinct CDR3 sequences in total; around two fifths of them show up just once. The ten largest account for under 8% of the sample. The sample comprised blood. The receptors derive from a woman aged 18-29 years in good health.

CDR3 sequence: CSAAMAVGTEAFF. In DNA, the CDR3 is TGCAGTGCCGCCATGGCGGTAGGCACTGAAGCTTTCTTT. The rearrangement links TRBV20-1 to TRBJ1-1, with D unresolved. The CDR3 extends over 13 amino acids. V lost 6 bases, J lost 4 bases, and 15 bases lay in between. Germline CDR1 DFQATT, CDR2 SNEGSKA (reference sequence).

The J gene is TRBJ2-7, the V gene TRBV20-1; D gene unclear. CDR3 length: 13 residues. Germline assignment: CDR1 DFQATT and CDR2 SNEGSKA (reference sequence). V shed 0 bases and J shed 3 bases, with 9 bases lying between them. In DNA, the CDR3 is TGCAGTGCTAGAGAGGCTAGTAACTACGAGCAGTACTTC. This sequence encodes CSAREASNYEQYF.

The V and J genes are TRBV20-1 and TRBJ2-1; the match to TRBD2 covers 10 bases. Gene TRBJ2-7 matches the end of the DNA better, so the J call may be wrong. The germline V gene has CDR1 DFQATT and CDR2 SNEGSKA (reference sequence). CDR3 length: 14 residues. DNA of the CDR3: TGCAGTGCTACAAGCGGGAGGGGTTACAATGAGCAGTACTTC. Protein sequence: CSATSGRGYNEQYF.

The DNA for the CDR3 is TGCGCCAGCGGGGACAGCCATAATAACTATGGCTACACCTTC. Residues: CASGDSHNNYGYTF. The chain couples TRBV5-1 to TRBJ1-2; 7 nucleotides align to TRBD1. V was clipped by 7 bases and J by 1 base; unmatched bases: 7. Germline values: CDR1 SGHRS, CDR2 YFSETQ. The CDR3 consists of 14 residues.

This clonotype was observed a few times. The chain recombines TRBV12-3 or TRBV12-4 with TRBJ2-1; TRBD2 matches 8 bases. TRBJ2-7 explains the end of the DNA better; the J call may be wrong. The CDR3 is 17 amino acids. The CDR3 bases are TGTGCCAGCAGTTTGGCCGGACTAGCCCAATCCTACAATGAGCAGTACTTC. This codes for CASSLAGLAQSYNEQYF.

V and J are TRBV25-1 and TRBJ2-6; D remains unclear. This CDR3 is built from 17 residues. Germline V gives CDR1 MGHDK, CDR2 SYGVNS. The V and J ends lost 10 bases and 0 bases respectively, with 19 bases between them. The CDR3 coding sequence is TGTGCCAACCTTGTGGCAGTCCCTCCCTCTGGGGCCAACGTCCTGACTTTC. It translates to CANLVAVPPSGANVLTF.

The chain employs TRBV9 and TRBJ2-7; 7 bases line up with TRBD2. The CDR3 runs 15 residues. Germline assignment: CDR1 SGDLS and CDR2 YYNGEE. V lost 6 bases, J lost 4 bases, and 13 bases stayed unmatched. CDR3 nucleotides: TGTGCCAGCAACTCCGGACCGGGGGGTTGGTACGAGCAGTACTTC. Its translation: CASNSGPGGWYEQYF.

The rearrangement uses TRBV3-1 and TRBJ2-7; TRBD1 might be the D (6 bases). The V end was cut by 0 bases, the J end by 3 bases, with 15 bases between. The CDR3 sequence is 16 residues long. Per germline, CDR1 LGHDT and CDR2 YNNKEL (reference sequence). The CDR3 bases are TGTGCCAGCAGCCAAGATCTTGCAGGGGCAAACTACGAGCAGTACTTC. Protein: CASSQDLAGANYEQYF.

This clonotype has more than one count but fewer than ten. CDR3 coding DNA: TGTGCCAGCAGTGAAGGAGAGGGTGCCATCTATGGCTACACCTTC. Residues: CASSEGEGAIYGYTF. The chain links TRBV6-1 to TRBJ1-2; no clear D gene. The CDR3 sequence is 15 residues long. The V end lost 1 base, the J end lost 4 bases, and 13 bases lay between the germline ends. Germline V lookup: CDR1 MNHNS, CDR2 SASEGT.

This clonotype was counted between two and nine times. The genes are TRBV2 and TRBJ2-3; D gene uncertain. The CDR3 is 15 residues long. Trimming took off 8 bases at V and 0 bases at J, with 15 bases between the two ends. Germline V gene data show CDR1 as SNHLY and CDR2 as FYNNEI. CDR3 in DNA: TGTGCCAGCGAGCCGGCGGAGATTAGCACAGATACGCAGTATTTT. This translates into CASEPAEISTDTQYF.

The chain uses TRBV6-2 or TRBV6-3 and TRBJ1-5; D might be TRBD1 (5 bases). Trimming removed 7 bases at V and 11 bases at J, with 30 bases between. The CDR3 covers 17 residues. In germline, CDR1 is MNHEY, CDR2 SVGEGT. CDR3 loop: CASTIGAVRGITETQHF. The CDR3 bases are TGTGCCAGCACCATCGGGGCTGTTCGTGGGATAACAGAGACCCAGCATTTT.

The V and J genes are TRBV30 and TRBJ2-1; D gene ambiguous. Germline assignment: CDR1 GTSNPN and CDR2 SVGIG (reference sequence). The CDR3 is 11 residues long. V lost 3 bases and J lost 9, with 9 bases in between. DNA of the CDR3: TGTGCCTGGAGCGCTATCGCTGAGCAGTTCTTC. Encoded protein: CAWSAIAEQFF. The full variable domain, completed using reference TRBV30 and TRBJ2-1, is SQTIHQWPATLVQPVGSPLSLECTVEGTSNPNLYWYRQAAGRGLQLLFYSVGIGQISSEVPQNLSASRPQDRQFILSSKKLLLSDSGFYLCAWSAIAEQFFGPGTRLTVL.

The chain links TRBV28 to TRBJ1-1; tentative D call: TRBD1 (5 bases). The germline V gene has CDR1 MDHEN and CDR2 SYDVKM. V lost 8 bases and J lost 5, with 18 bases in between. CDR3 length: 14 amino acids. CDR3 sequence reads: CASARAGVGTEAFF. As DNA, the CDR3 is TGTGCCAGCGCCCGGGCGGGGGTGGGAACTGAAGCTTTCTTT.

The chain's CDR3 is CASSVGLAGITGELFF. The CDR3 nucleotides read TGTGCCAGCAGCGTAGGGCTAGCGGGGATCACCGGGGAGCTGTTTTTT. The V and J genes are TRBV9 and TRBJ2-2; TRBD2 matches at 9 bases. The V gene end was trimmed by 0 bases and the J gene end by 4 bases; junction bases not matched to a gene: 4. The CDR3 consists of 16 residues. Germline CDR1 reads SGDLS; CDR2 reads YYNGEE.

This clonotype was recorded at least ten times. The chain joins TRBV6-5 to TRBJ2-5; D might be TRBD2 (5 bases). CDR3 size: 14 residues. V lost 5 bases and J 11 bases, leaving 21 bases between the germline ends. CDR1 MNHEY and CDR2 SVGAGI come from the germline V gene. The CDR3 region has the DNA TGTGCCAGCAGTCCCAGTGCGGGCTACAATGAGCAGTACTTC. Translated: CASSPSAGYNEQYF.

Points on this clonotype: A much larger clone sits a single nucleotide away, making a read error possible. The chain is built from TRBV5-5 and TRBJ1-6; the match to TRBD1 covers 7 bases. This CDR3 comprises 17 residues. Germline CDR1 SGHKS, CDR2 YYEKEE (reference sequence). For the CDR3, the DNA is TGTGCCCGCAGCTTTTTGGGGACAGCCATTTATAATTCACCCCTCCACTTT. It translates to CARSFLGTAIYNSPLHF.

This clonotype was counted a few times. The chain uses TRBV20-1 and TRBJ2-1; 13 bases line up with TRBD2. Germline V gene data show CDR1 as DFQATT and CDR2 as SNEGSKA (reference sequence). The ends lost 5 bases at V and 12 bases at J; junction bases unmatched: 10. The CDR3 is made up of 14 amino acids. This CDR3 is CSAQGLAGVIGQFF. In nucleotides, the CDR3 is TGCAGTGCTCAAGGACTAGCGGGGGTAATAGGGCAGTTCTTC.

This chain uses TRBV11-1 with TRBJ2-1; tentatively, D is TRBD1 (6 bases). The CDR3 contains 15 residues. Looked up from germline, CDR1 is SGHAT and CDR2 is FQDESV (reference sequence). V was trimmed by 5 bases and J by 4 bases, leaving 15 bases between them. The CDR3 DNA is TGTGCCAGCAGCCCTGGGAGACAGGCTTACAATGAGCAGTTCTTC. Its protein is CASSPGRQAYNEQFF.

The CDR3 region is CASTGGTGFREQFF. The CDR3 DNA is TGTGCCTCAACCGGCGGGACCGGGTTTCGTGAGCAGTTCTTC. This chain links TRBV30 with TRBJ2-1; D might be TRBD2 (6 bases). The ends were cut back, 7 bases at V and 9 bases at J, with 22 bases in the middle. This CDR3 is built from 14 residues. The germline gives CDR1 GTSNPN, CDR2 SVGIG (reference sequence).

This clonotype was seen more than once but under ten times. The V call is TRBV10-3, the J call TRBJ2-3, with 12 bases identical to TRBD2. The CDR3 spans 15 residues. Trimming removed 2 bases from V and 4 bases from J; junction bases left unmatched: 1. Germline CDR1 reads ENHRY; CDR2 reads SYGVKD. CDR3 in amino acids: CAISEGLAGPDTQYF. CDR3 DNA sequence: TGTGCCATCAGTGAGGGACTAGCGGGACCAGATACGCAGTATTTT.